This TCR beta chain came from a study of blood T cell repertoires in COVID-19. Overall study: T cells, B-cell-depleted T cells, or PBMCs supplied cDNA or gDNA.

This clone was counted a few times. As originally analysed: Researchers report that nucleated cell counts were estimated from reference gene primer amplification. Sequenced by immunoSEQ multiplex PCR; TCRdb stores in-frame clones only, minus some. That table furnishes V, J and clone size, whereas the DNA furnished D and trimming. This table has 250,000 to 350,000 clones, around 81% appearing once. The CDR3 covers 17 residues. Germline loops: CDR1 SGHNT, CDR2 YYREEE (reference sequence). The V gene lost 3 bases and the J gene lost 2 bases, with 20 bases spanning the gap. The specimen sequenced was peripheral blood. V gene TRBV5-4 combines with J gene TRBJ2-5; D is possibly TRBD2 (6 bases). The clonotype was recovered from a person aged 70 to 80 with COVID-19, enrolled during active disease. CDR3 DNA: TGTGCCAGCAGCTCGACCGGGGCGGGGAATACGCAAGAGACCCAGTACTTC. Translation gives CASSSTGAGNTQETQYF.